Listed below are T cell receptor beta chains from one sample, sequenced in a study of T cell repertoires in cytomegalovirus infection. Each CDR3 protein gets one entry after TCRdb re-called the reads with MiXCR. The data hold some 300,000 distinct CDR3 sequences, with 9.6% observed a single time. The specimen was PBMCs. All receptors derive from a human donor in good health (CMV status not recorded). Some clones in this sample may be carry-over from other donors' samples. Each CDR3 is given with its conserved first and last residue. The D gene is left open where the match is weak. Some rows have no size entry. The others give once, few or many, or a class for an expanded clone.

>TRBV25-1|few|TRBJ2-7|NA
CASSPTASEQYF
TGTGCCAGCAGTCCGACCGCGAGCGAGCAGTACTTC
>TRBV7-2|many|TRBJ2-5|TRBD1
CASSGGQGFGAQYF
TGTGCCAGCAGCGGGGGACAGGGCTTCGGGGCCCAGTACTTC
>TRBV7-2|many|TRBJ1-2|NA
CASSFGGAQHGYTF
TGTGCCAGCAGCTTCGGGGGAGCCCAGCATGGCTACACCTTC
>TRBV9|many|TRBJ1-4|TRBD1
CASSLQGTSEKLFF
TGTGCCAGCAGCCTACAGGGGACGAGTGAAAAACTGTTTTTT
>TRBV7-2|many|TRBJ2-2|TRBD1
CASSFDRVNTGELFF
TGTGCCAGCAGCTTCGACAGGGTGAACACCGGGGAGCTGTTTTTT
>TRBV24-1|once|TRBJ1-1|NA
CASREGGSGRSFF
TGTGCCAGCCGTGAAGGGGGGAGTGGTAGATCTTTCTTT
>TRBV20-1|many|TRBJ2-5|TRBD2
CSAPLADQETQYF
TGCAGTGCCCCACTAGCGGACCAAGAGACCCAGTACTTC
>TRBV20-1|once|TRBJ2-7|NA
CSARSGDRYEQYF
TGCAGTGCTAGATCTGGGGACCGGTACGAGCAGTACTTC
>TRBV20-1|many|TRBJ1-2|NA
CSPPGQGSNGYTF
TGCAGCCCCCCCGGGCAGGGATCGAATGGCTACACCTTC
>TRBV14|many|TRBJ2-3|NA
CASSQLNTGPLHTQYF
TGTGCCAGCAGCCAACTGAACACAGGCCCCCTCCATACGCAGTATTTT
>TRBV6-2/TRBV6-3|NA|TRBJ2-1|TRBD2
CATATSGSYNEQFF
TGTGCCACCGCAACTAGCGGGTCCTACAATGAGCAGTTCTTC
>TRBV20-1|many|TRBJ2-2|NA
CSANKGVDTGELFF
TGCAGTGCTAATAAAGGGGTGGACACCGGGGAGCTGTTTTTT
>TRBV28|NA|TRBJ1-3|NA
CASRLGTAGNTIYF
TGTGCCAGCAGGCTCGGGACGGCTGGAAACACCATATATTTT
>TRBV27|many|TRBJ2-1|NA
CASSLGREQFF
TGTGCCAGCAGCTTAGGGCGGGAGCAGTTCTTC
>TRBV6-2/TRBV6-3|few|TRBJ2-1|NA
CASQKGMYNEQFF
TGTGCCAGCCAAAAGGGAATGTACAATGAGCAGTTCTTC
>TRBV6-2/TRBV6-3|many|TRBJ1-6|NA
CASSRDLTGKSPLHF
TGTGCCAGCAGCCGAGACTTAACAGGGAAATCACCCCTCCACTTT
>TRBV28|many|TRBJ1-4|NA
CASSVLATATNEKLFF
TGTGCCAGCAGTGTTTTGGCGACAGCAACTAATGAAAAACTGTTTTTT
>TRBV20-1|NA|TRBJ1-1|TRBD1
CSAKQGPDTEAFF
TGCAGTGCTAAACAGGGGCCGGACACTGAAGCTTTCTTT
>TRBV29-1|NA|TRBJ1-1|NA
CRADRTTEAFF
TGCAGAGCCGACAGAACCACTGAAGCTTTCTTT
>TRBV15|many|TRBJ2-6|TRBD2
CATSRDRSGRAGANVLTF
TGTGCCACCAGCAGAGATCGTTCAGGGAGGGCTGGGGCCAACGTCCTGACTTTC
>TRBV28|many|TRBJ1-2|NA
CASSFLVTDGYTF
TGTGCCAGCAGTTTTTTAGTGACAGATGGCTACACCTTC
>TRBV28|many|TRBJ1-2|TRBD1
CAGLDRANYGYTF
TGTGCCGGACTGGACAGGGCAAACTATGGCTACACCTTC
>TRBV27|NA|TRBJ2-1|TRBD1
CASRQGVYNEQFF
TGTGCCAGCAGACAGGGGGTCTACAATGAGCAGTTCTTC
>TRBV7-2|many|TRBJ2-5|TRBD2
CASSPTSGGKETQYF
TGTGCCAGCAGTCCGACTAGCGGGGGGAAGGAGACCCAGTACTTC
>TRBV20-1|many|TRBJ2-5|TRBD2
CSARVIPSTSGGLRETQYF
TGCAGTGCTAGAGTGATCCCCTCGACTAGCGGGGGACTCCGGGAGACCCAGTACTTC
>TRBV5-4|many|TRBJ2-2|TRBD1
CASSRDSPNTGELFF
TGTGCCAGCAGCCGGGACAGCCCGAACACCGGGGAGCTGTTTTTT
>TRBV6-2/TRBV6-3|many|TRBJ2-7|NA
CASMWNSNYEQYF
TGTGCCAGCATGTGGAACTCTAACTACGAGCAGTACTTC
>TRBV9|NA|TRBJ2-3|NA
CASSPERGRIGTQYF
TGTGCCAGCAGCCCCGAACGGGGGCGGATCGGTACGCAGTATTTT
>TRBV29-1|NA|TRBJ1-1|NA
CSVAQVEAFF
TGCAGCGTTGCACAGGTTGAAGCTTTCTTT